These T cell receptor beta chains were read from a single sample in a study of shared clonotypes between healthy human individuals. Clones were sequenced by immunoSEQ multiplex PCR, and TCRdb holds only the in-frame ones, with some missing. The profile shows roughly 490,000 clones, roughly 85% of them singletons. The source material was PBMCs. These receptors were obtained from a woman aged 40 to 50 in good health. Some clones in this sample may be carry-over from other donors' samples. CDR3s include the opening cysteine and the closing phenylalanine or tryptophan. The D gene is left open where the match is weak. A row's size may be missing; if present it is once, few, many or a size class.

v_call	j_call	d_call	clone_size	cdr3_aa	cdr3_nt
TRBV5-1	TRBJ2-2	TRBD1	NA	CASSPQTGTNTGELFF	TGCGCCAGCAGCCCCCAGACAGGGACGAACACCGGGGAGCTGTTTTTT
TRBV5-6	TRBJ2-7	NA	NA	CASSLVGLDEQYF	TGTGCCAGCAGCTTGGTCGGGCTCGACGAGCAGTACTTC
TRBV5-1	TRBJ1-2	NA	NA	CASSLERANYGYTF	TGCGCCAGCAGCTTGGAAAGGGCTAACTATGGCTACACCTTC
TRBV5-4	TRBJ1-2	NA	NA	CASSLRQQNYGYTF	TGTGCCAGCAGCTTGCGACAGCAGAACTATGGCTACACCTTC
TRBV6-4	TRBJ1-1	TRBD1	few	CASGIGQGNTEAFF	TGTGCCAGCGGAATCGGACAGGGTAACACTGAAGCTTTCTTT
TRBV14	TRBJ1-1	NA	NA	CASSQSHGLTEAFF	TGTGCCAGCAGCCAATCACATGGGTTGACTGAAGCTTTCTTT
TRBV7-2	TRBJ2-1	NA	NA	CASSFNLRVLNEQFF	TGTGCCAGCAGCTTTAATTTGCGGGTTCTCAATGAGCAGTTCTTC
TRBV18	TRBJ1-5	NA	NA	CASSPFSPKVGNQPQHF	TGTGCCAGCTCACCATTTTCCCCAAAGGTGGGCAATCAGCCCCAGCATTTT
TRBV29-1	TRBJ2-7	NA	once	CSVLGTYEQYF	TGCAGCGTCCTGGGAACCTACGAGCAGTACTTC
TRBV19	TRBJ2-1	TRBD2	few	CASSGTSAFHLYNEQFF	TGTGCCAGTTCCGGGACTAGCGCCTTCCACCTTTACAATGAGCAGTTCTTC
TRBV10-2	TRBJ1-2	TRBD1	few	CASSRQGDYGYTF	TGCGCCAGCAGTAGACAGGGAGACTATGGCTACACCTTC
TRBV29-1	TRBJ2-1	NA	NA	CSGGPYNEQFF	TGCAGCGGGGGCCCTTACAATGAGCAGTTCTTC
TRBV7-2	TRBJ2-5	NA	NA	CASSLGPQETQYF	TGTGCCAGCAGCTTAGGGCCCCAAGAGACCCAGTACTTC
TRBV18	TRBJ1-1	NA	NA	CASSTDRTEAFF	TGTGCCAGCTCAACCGACCGCACTGAAGCTTTCTTT
TRBV5-8	TRBJ2-5	TRBD2	NA	CASSSEAGVGETQYF	TGTGCCAGCAGCTCGGAAGCGGGAGTCGGGGAGACCCAGTACTTC
TRBV6-6	TRBJ2-1	TRBD2	NA	CASKSGSRYNEQFF	TGTGCCAGCAAGAGCGGGAGTCGATACAATGAGCAGTTCTTC
TRBV5-6	TRBJ2-7	NA	once	CASSFARHEQYF	TGTGCCAGCAGCTTCGCGCGCCACGAGCAGTACTTC
TRBV7-3	TRBJ2-6	NA	NA	CASSRPGLSNVLTF	TGTGCCAGCAGCCGCCCCGGCTTGTCCAACGTCCTGACTTTC
TRBV6-4	TRBJ2-2	TRBD2	NA	CASSLEGGRASAGELFF	TGTGCCAGCAGCCTTGAGGGCGGGAGGGCCTCCGCCGGGGAGCTGTTTTTT
TRBV19	TRBJ1-1	TRBD1	many	CASSITGGRTIFTEAFF	TGTGCCAGTAGTATAACAGGGGGCAGGACAATATTCACTGAAGCTTTCTTT
TRBV9	TRBJ1-2	NA	NA	CASSVSGLGYGYTF	TGTGCCAGCAGCGTCTCTGGGCTAGGCTATGGCTACACCTTC
TRBV11-1	TRBJ2-7	TRBD1	NA	CASSLEVDRGYEQYF	TGTGCCAGCAGCTTAGAAGTGGACAGGGGGTACGAGCAGTACTTC
TRBV7-2	TRBJ2-5	NA	NA	CASSLEQAAGTQYF	TGTGCCAGCAGCTTAGAGCAGGCTGCGGGGACCCAGTACTTC
TRBV7-9	TRBJ2-3	NA	NA	CASSPRQGRARTDTQYF	TGTGCCAGCAGCCCTCGACAGGGGAGGGCACGCACAGATACGCAGTATTTT
TRBV11-3	TRBJ2-1	NA	NA	CASSLGEAGIGNEQFF	TGTGCCAGCAGCTTAGGAGAGGCGGGAATAGGGAATGAGCAGTTCTTC
TRBV15	TRBJ2-7	NA	NA	CATSRDAGLPPYEQYF	TGTGCCACCAGCAGAGATGCAGGATTACCCCCCTACGAGCAGTACTTC
TRBV6-1	TRBJ1-3	NA	NA	CASSEFFLLGNTIYF	TGTGCCAGCAGTGAATTTTTTTTGCTTGGAAACACCATATATTTT
TRBV11-2	TRBJ2-1	NA	NA	CASSSWGGLYNEQFF	TGTGCCAGCAGCAGCTGGGGAGGTCTCTACAATGAGCAGTTCTTC
TRBV5-4	TRBJ1-2	TRBD1	NA	CASREGTDEHGYTF	TGTGCCAGCAGAGAAGGGACAGACGAGCATGGCTACACCTTC
TRBV9	TRBJ2-7	NA	NA	CASSVDPIHEQYF	TGTGCCAGCAGCGTAGATCCAATACACGAGCAGTACTTC
TRBV18	TRBJ2-1	NA	NA	CASSPTRSYNEQFF	TGTGCCAGCTCCCCGACTCGCTCCTACAATGAGCAGTTCTTC
TRBV20-1	TRBJ2-3	NA	NA	CSARAGSSQYF	TGCAGTGCCCGGGCCGGGAGTTCGCAGTATTTT
TRBV5-1	TRBJ1-2	NA	NA	CASSLVPTGGYTF	TGCGCCAGCAGCTTGGTCCCCACAGGGGGCTACACCTTC
TRBV2	TRBJ2-7	TRBD1	NA	CASTRQGARREQYF	TGTGCCAGTACCCGACAGGGGGCGCGACGGGAGCAGTACTTC
TRBV6-1	TRBJ2-1	NA	NA	CASTWNNEQFF	TGTGCCAGCACCTGGAACAATGAGCAGTTCTTC
TRBV9	TRBJ2-1	NA	NA	CASSVAPKLDNEQFF	TGTGCCAGCAGCGTAGCGCCCAAGTTGGACAATGAGCAGTTCTTC
TRBV28	TRBJ1-2	TRBD1	once	CASSSRQGNYGYTF	TGTGCCAGCAGTTCGCGACAGGGGAACTATGGCTACACCTTC
TRBV5-4	TRBJ2-1	TRBD2	NA	CASRDPREGLNNEQFF	TGTGCCAGCAGAGACCCGCGGGAGGGCCTGAACAATGAGCAGTTCTTC
TRBV2	TRBJ2-1	TRBD2	NA	CASSESLTSGSMNEQFF	TGTGCCAGCAGTGAATCCCTGACTAGCGGGAGCATGAATGAGCAGTTCTTC
TRBV28	TRBJ2-2	TRBD2	NA	CASSQAGGANTGELFF	TGTGCCAGCAGTCAGGCGGGAGGCGCGAACACCGGGGAGCTGTTTTTT
TRBV7-9	TRBJ2-1	NA	NA	CASSLVGSGSDEQFF	TGTGCCAGCAGCTTAGTCGGGTCTGGATCCGATGAGCAGTTCTTC
TRBV18	TRBJ2-1	NA	few	CASSLKNNEQFF	TGTGCCAGCTCACTTAAAAACAATGAGCAGTTCTTC
TRBV7-3	TRBJ2-3	NA	once	CASRSSVGLTDTQYF	TGTGCCAGCAGGTCTTCCGTGGGGCTCACAGATACGCAGTATTTT